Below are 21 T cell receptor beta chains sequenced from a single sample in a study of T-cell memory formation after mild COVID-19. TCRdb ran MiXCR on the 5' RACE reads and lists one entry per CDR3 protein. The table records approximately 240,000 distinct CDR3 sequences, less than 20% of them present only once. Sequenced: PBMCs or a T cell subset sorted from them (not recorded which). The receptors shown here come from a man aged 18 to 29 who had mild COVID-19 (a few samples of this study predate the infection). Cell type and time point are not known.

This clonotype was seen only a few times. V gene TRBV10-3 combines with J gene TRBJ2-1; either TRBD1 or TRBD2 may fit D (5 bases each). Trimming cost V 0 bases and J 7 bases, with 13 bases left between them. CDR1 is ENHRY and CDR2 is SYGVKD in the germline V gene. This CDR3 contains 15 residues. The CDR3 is CAISESWDPGNEQFF. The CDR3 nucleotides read TGTGCCATCAGTGAGTCATGGGACCCTGGGAATGAGCAGTTCTTC.

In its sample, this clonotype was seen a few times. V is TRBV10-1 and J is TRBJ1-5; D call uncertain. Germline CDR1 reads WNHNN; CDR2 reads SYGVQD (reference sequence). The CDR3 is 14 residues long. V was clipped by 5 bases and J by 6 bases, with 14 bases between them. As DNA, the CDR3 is TGCGCCAGCAGTTCGGAGCCTGCCGGTCAGCCCCAGCATTTT. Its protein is CASSSEPAGQPQHF.

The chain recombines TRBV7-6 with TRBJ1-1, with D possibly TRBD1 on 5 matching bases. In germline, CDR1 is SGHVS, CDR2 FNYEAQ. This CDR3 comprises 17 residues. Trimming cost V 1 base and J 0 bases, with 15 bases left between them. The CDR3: CASSLDRPSAMNTEAFF. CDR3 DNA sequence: TGTGCCAGCAGCTTAGACAGGCCCTCAGCCATGAACACTGAAGCTTTCTTT.

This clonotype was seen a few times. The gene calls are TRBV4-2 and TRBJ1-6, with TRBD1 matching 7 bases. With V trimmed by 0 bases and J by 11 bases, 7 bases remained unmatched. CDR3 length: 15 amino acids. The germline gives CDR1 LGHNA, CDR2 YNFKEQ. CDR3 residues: CASSQDRTGLTPLHF. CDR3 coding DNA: TGTGCCAGCAGCCAAGATCGGACAGGCTTAACACCCCTCCACTTT.

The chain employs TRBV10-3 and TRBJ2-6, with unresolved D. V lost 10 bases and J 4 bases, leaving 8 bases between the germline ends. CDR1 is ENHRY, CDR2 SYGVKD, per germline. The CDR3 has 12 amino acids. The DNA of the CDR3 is TGTGCCAGCTACAACGGGGCCAACGTCCTGACTTTC. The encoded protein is CASYNGANVLTF.

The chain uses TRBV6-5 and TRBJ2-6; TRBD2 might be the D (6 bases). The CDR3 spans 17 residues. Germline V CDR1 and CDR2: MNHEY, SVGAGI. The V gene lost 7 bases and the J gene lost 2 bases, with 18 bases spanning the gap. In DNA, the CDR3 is TGTGCCAGCACCGATCGCCGGGGGAAAACTGGGGCCAACGTCCTGACTTTC. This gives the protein CASTDRRGKTGANVLTF.

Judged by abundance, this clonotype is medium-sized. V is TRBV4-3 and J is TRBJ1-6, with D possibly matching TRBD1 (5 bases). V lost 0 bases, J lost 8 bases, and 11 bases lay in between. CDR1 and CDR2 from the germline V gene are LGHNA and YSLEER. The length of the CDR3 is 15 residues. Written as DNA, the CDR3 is TGCGCCAGCAGCCAAGATCAGGGTAGGGATTCACCCCTCCACTTT. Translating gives CASSQDQGRDSPLHF.

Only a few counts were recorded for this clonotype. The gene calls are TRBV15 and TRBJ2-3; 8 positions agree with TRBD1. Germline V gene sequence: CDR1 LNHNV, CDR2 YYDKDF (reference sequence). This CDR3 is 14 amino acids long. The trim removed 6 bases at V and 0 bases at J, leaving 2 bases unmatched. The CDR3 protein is CATSGDRSTDTQYF. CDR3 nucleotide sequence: TGTGCCACCAGTGGGGACAGGAGCACAGATACGCAGTATTTT.

The CDR3 here is CSARPTNNSPLHF. The CDR3 coding sequence is TGCAGTGCTAGACCCACCAATAATTCACCCCTCCACTTT. The V call is TRBV20-1, the J call TRBJ1-6; no clear D. The germline gives CDR1 DFQATT, CDR2 SNEGSKA (reference sequence). The length of the CDR3 is 13 residues. V lost 2 bases to trimming and J lost 5 bases, with 7 bases between them.

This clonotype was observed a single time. CDR3 region: CASSPGLFSGNTIYF. CDR3 coding DNA: TGTGCCAGCTCACCCGGACTGTTCTCTGGAAACACCATATATTTT. The chain combines TRBV18 with TRBJ1-3; D remains unclear. This CDR3 spans 15 amino acids. Trimming left V 3 bases short and J 0 bases short, with 9 bases between. Germline-derived CDR1 and CDR2 are KGHSH and LQKENI.

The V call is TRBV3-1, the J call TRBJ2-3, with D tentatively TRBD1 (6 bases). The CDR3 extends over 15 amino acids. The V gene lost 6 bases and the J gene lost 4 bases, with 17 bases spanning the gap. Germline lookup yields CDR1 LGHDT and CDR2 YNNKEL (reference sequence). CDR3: CASSLTQGSPDTQYF. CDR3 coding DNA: TGTGCCAGCAGTCTTACACAGGGAAGCCCAGATACGCAGTATTTT.

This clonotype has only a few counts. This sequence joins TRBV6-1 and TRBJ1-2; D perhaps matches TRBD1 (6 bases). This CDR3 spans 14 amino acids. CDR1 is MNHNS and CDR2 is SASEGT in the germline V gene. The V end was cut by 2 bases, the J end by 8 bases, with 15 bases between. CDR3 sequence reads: CASSETIQGNGYTF. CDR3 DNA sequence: TGTGCCAGCAGTGAAACGATACAGGGAAACGGCTACACCTTC.

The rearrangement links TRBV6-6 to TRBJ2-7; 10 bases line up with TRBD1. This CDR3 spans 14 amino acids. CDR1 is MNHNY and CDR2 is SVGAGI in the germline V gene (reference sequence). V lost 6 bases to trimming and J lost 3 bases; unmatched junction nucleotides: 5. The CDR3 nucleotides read TGTGCCAGCAGACCCGGGACAGGGGACTACGAGCAGTACGTC. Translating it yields CASRPGTGDYEQYV.

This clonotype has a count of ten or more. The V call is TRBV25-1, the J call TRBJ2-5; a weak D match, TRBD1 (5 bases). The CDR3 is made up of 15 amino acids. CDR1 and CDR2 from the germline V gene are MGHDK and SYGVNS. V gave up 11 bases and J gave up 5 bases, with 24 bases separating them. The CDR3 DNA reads TGTGCCTCCGCCAAGGGGCAGAGTTCCCAGGAGACCCAGTACTTC. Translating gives CASAKGQSSQETQYF.

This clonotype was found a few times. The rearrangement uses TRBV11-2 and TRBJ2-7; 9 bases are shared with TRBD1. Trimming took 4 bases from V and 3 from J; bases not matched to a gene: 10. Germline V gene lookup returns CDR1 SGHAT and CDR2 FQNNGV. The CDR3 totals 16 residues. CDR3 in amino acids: CASSWDRASGGYEQYF. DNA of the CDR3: TGTGCCAGCAGCTGGGACAGGGCAAGTGGCGGCTACGAGCAGTACTTC.

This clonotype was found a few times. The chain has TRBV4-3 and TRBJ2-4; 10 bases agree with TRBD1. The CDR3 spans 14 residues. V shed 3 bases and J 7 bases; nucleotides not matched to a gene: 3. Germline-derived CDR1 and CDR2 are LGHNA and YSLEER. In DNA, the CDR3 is TGCGCCAGCAGCCAGAGGACAGGGGGGAACATTCAGTACTTC. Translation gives CASSQRTGGNIQYF.

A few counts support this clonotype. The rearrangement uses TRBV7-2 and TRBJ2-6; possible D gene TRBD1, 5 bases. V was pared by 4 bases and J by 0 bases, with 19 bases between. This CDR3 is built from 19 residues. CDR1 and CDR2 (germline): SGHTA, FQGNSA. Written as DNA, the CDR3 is TGTGCCAGCAGCTCTCGAGGCGGCGACAGCCGCTCTGGGGCCAACGTCCTGACTTTC. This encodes CASSSRGGDSRSGANVLTF. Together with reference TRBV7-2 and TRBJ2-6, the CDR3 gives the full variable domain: GAGVSQSPSNKVTEKGKDVELRCDPISGHTALYWYRQSLGQGLEFLIYFQGNSAPDKSGLPSDRFSAERTGGSVSTLTIQRTQQEDSAVYLCASSSRGGDSRSGANVLTFGAGSRLTVL.

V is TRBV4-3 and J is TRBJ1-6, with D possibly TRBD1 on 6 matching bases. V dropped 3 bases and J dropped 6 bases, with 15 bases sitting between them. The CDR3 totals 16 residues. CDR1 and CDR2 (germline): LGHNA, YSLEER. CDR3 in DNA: TGCGCCAGCAGCCAGCACCGTAACAGGGTTAATTCACCCCTCCACTTT. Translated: CASSQHRNRVNSPLHF.

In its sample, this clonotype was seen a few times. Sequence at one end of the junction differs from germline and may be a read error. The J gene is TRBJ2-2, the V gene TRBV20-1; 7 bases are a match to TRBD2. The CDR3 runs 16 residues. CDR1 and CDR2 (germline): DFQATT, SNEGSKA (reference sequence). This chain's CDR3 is CSASLLADLNAGELFF. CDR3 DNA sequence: TGCAGTGCTAGCCTTCTAGCGGACCTGAACGCCGGGGAGCTGTTTTTT.

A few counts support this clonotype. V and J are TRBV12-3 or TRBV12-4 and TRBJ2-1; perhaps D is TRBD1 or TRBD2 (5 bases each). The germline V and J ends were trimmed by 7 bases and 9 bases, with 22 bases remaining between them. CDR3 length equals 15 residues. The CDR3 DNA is TGTGCCAGCACCCCCTCGGGGCTAGTCCGGGGTGAGCAGTTCTTC. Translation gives CASTPSGLVRGEQFF.

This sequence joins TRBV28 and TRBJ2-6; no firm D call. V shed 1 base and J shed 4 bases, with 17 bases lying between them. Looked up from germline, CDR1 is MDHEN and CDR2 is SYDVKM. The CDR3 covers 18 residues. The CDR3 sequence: CASSLSIFEVLGANVLTF. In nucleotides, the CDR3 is TGTGCCAGCAGTTTATCCATCTTCGAGGTCCTCGGGGCCAACGTCCTGACTTTC.